This T cell receptor (beta chain) derives from a study of T-cell memory formation after mild COVID-19. This clonotype was seen more than once but under ten times. The antigen is not known. Study findings and constraints: CD4+ contracting clones were found mainly in CM and EM, and CD8+ ones in EMRA.

Trimming removed 5 bases from V and 6 bases from J, with 26 bases in between. The germline CDR1 and CDR2 sequences are SGDLS and YYNGEE. The CDR3 is made up of 17 amino acids. TCRdb recomputed calls from the 5' RACE reads with MiXCR, one row per CDR3 protein. Of about 44,000 distinct CDR3 sequences in the sample, more than 7% are singletons; the top ten hold roughly 1.4%. The source is a man aged 18 to 29 who had mild COVID-19 (a few samples of this study predate the infection). Cell type and time point are not known. The material sequenced was PBMCs or a T cell subset sorted from them (not recorded which). The chain has TRBV9 and TRBJ1-2; no definite D call. The CDR3 region is CASSRTPRAAPMDGYTF. DNA of the CDR3: TGTGCCAGCAGTCGTACCCCACGGGCAGCCCCGATGGATGGCTACACCTTC.